These T cell receptor beta chains were read from a single sample in a study of T cell responses to AZD1222 COVID-19 vaccine. This table comes from immunoSEQ multiplex PCR, and its TCRdb copy is limited to in-frame clones, with some not included. The sample yields 75,000 to 100,000 clones, 86% seen once. Sequences were derived from peripheral blood, sampled on day 0 of AZD1222 vaccination. Receptor source: an adult in good health. CDR3s include the opening cysteine and the closing phenylalanine or tryptophan. Part of the rows lack a size; the others show once, few, many or a class for expanded clones.

TRBJ2-2 TRBV18 NA CASSPRYDGELFF
TRBJ2-5 TRBV2 NA CASEGTSGGSGETQYF
TRBJ1-1 TRBV30 NA CAWTLTGGDTEAFF
TRBJ2-3 TRBV18 NA CASSFDRASTDTQYF
TRBJ2-7 TRBV9 NA CASSKQGRGSEQYF
TRBJ2-2 TRBV19 NA CASSIVQGANTGELFF
TRBJ2-5 TRBV20-1 NA CSAKQGHGQYF
TRBJ2-3 TRBV19 NA CASSIQGAPTDTQYF
TRBJ1-2 TRBV30 NA CAWSVFPAYGYTF
TRBJ2-7 TRBV5-1 NA CASSLGDRGYEQYF
TRBJ2-5 TRBV29-1 NA CSVEGPLKETQYF
TRBJ1-2 TRBV2 NA CASSEGTADYGYTF
TRBJ2-1 TRBV5-1 NA CASTRDRPYNEQFF
TRBJ2-1 TRBV6-2/TRBV6-3 NA CASSYFRTGNPEQFF
TRBJ2-7 TRBV15 NA CATSGAPAYEQYF
TRBJ2-7 TRBV19 NA CASSIGQYYEQYF
TRBJ1-2 TRBV5-1 NA CASRRSTTTYGYTF
TRBJ1-6 TRBV5-1 NA CASEKGSGNSPLHF
TRBJ2-5 TRBV9 NA CASSGGLAGETQYF
TRBJ2-2 TRBV7-9 NA CASSLWTGSGTNTGELFF
TRBJ2-1 TRBV4-3 once CASSQDPGAGLKLNEQFF
TRBJ1-3 TRBV7-2 NA CASSLVGGLSGNTIYF
TRBJ2-2 TRBV3-1/TRBV3-2 NA CASSQTQNTGELFF
TRBJ2-7 TRBV19 NA CASSMEYEQYF
TRBJ2-2 TRBV19 NA CASSIGRARWLAGGVDTGELFF
TRBJ1-4 TRBV18 NA CATQGTTNEKLFF
TRBJ2-3 TRBV10-3 NA CAISRETTDTQYF
TRBJ2-1 TRBV7-8 NA CASSSRTRTSIRSYNEQFF
TRBJ1-6 TRBV11-2 NA CASSLRDSPLHF
TRBJ2-1 TRBV4-3 NA CASSQDEGRYNEQFF
TRBJ1-5 TRBV19 NA CASTSRDNQPQHF
TRBJ1-4 TRBV30 NA CAWSEQLLDGKLFF
TRBJ1-2 TRBV5-5 NA CASSLARGNFFYGYTF
TRBJ1-6 TRBV5-1 NA CASPARVLVGIPYSPLHF
TRBJ2-3 TRBV6-2/TRBV6-3 NA CASSTPSGSADTQYF
TRBJ2-2 TRBV2 NA CASSDTGGDTGELFF
TRBJ2-2 TRBV7-8 NA CASSFSTGPGTGELFF
TRBJ2-3 TRBV5-4 NA CASSRGGLPADTQYF
TRBJ1-5 TRBV27 NA CASSDPGQPQHF
TRBJ2-1 TRBV13 once CASSFSGRGNEQFF
TRBJ2-1 TRBV2 NA CASRATSGTYNEQFF
TRBJ2-7 TRBV12-5 few CASGYNPVAPTYF
TRBJ2-5 TRBV3-1/TRBV3-2 NA CASSPDSGGDQETQYF
TRBJ2-3 TRBV30 NA CASHLGNTQYF
TRBJ1-2 TRBV5-8 NA CASSLAAPGYTF
TRBJ2-2 TRBV19 NA CASSIRRQGPTGELFF
TRBJ2-7 TRBV15 NA CATSLSGSGEQYF
TRBJ2-1 TRBV7-9 NA CASSVQGSGTIYEQFF
TRBJ1-1 TRBV11-1 NA CASSSGTGGKDTEAFF
TRBJ2-7 TRBV27 NA CASSFGTPNSYEQYF
TRBJ1-2 TRBV7-8 few CASSGALGGLSGYTF
TRBJ1-5 TRBV5-8 NA CASSFGAGGQPQHF
TRBJ1-1 TRBV7-9 NA CASSLDGKNTEAFF
TRBJ1-1 TRBV9 once CASSETVVGNTEAFF